This is a list of T cell receptor beta chains from one sample in a study of radiotherapy plus CTLA-4 blockade in lung cancer. The data were produced by immunoSEQ multiplex PCR, yet TCRdb's version contains in-frame clones alone and is incomplete. The sample lists about 72,000 clones; roughly four fifths were seen once. The specimen was peripheral blood, collected from a patient treated with radiotherapy plus ipilimumab. These receptors all stem from a human donor with non-small cell lung cancer who had a partial response to radiotherapy plus ipilimumab. Each CDR3 is given with its conserved first and last residue. A D gene is named only where the DNA matches it firmly. Size tells how often a clone was seen (once, few, many) or the class of an expanded clone, and some rows leave it out.

V gene: TRBV29-1
J gene: TRBJ2-7
clone size: .
D gene: TRBD2
CDR3 protein: CSVLRGLGTSGGQGYEQYF
CDR3 DNA: TGCAGCGTCCTCAGGGGACTTGGGACTAGCGGGGGGCAAGGCTACGAGCAGTACTTC

V gene: TRBV30
J gene: TRBJ2-2
clone size: .
D gene: .
CDR3 protein: CAWSVSILEGSSSGGELFF
CDR3 DNA: TGTGCCTGGAGTGTTAGTATCTTGGAGGGTTCGAGCAGCGGAGGGGAGCTGTTTTTT

V gene: TRBV5-1
J gene: TRBJ2-7
clone size: .
D gene: TRBD1
CDR3 protein: CASSLGQGDSGSCEQYF
CDR3 DNA: TGCGCCAGCAGCTTAGGACAGGGCGACTCCGGGTCCTGCGAGCAGTACTTC

V gene: TRBV27
J gene: TRBJ2-3
clone size: .
D gene: TRBD2
CDR3 protein: CASSLTSGFTDTQYF
CDR3 DNA: TGTGCCAGCAGTCTAACTAGCGGGTTCACAGATACGCAGTATTTT

V gene: TRBV25-1
J gene: TRBJ2-1
clone size: .
D gene: .
CDR3 protein: CASAAVSSYNEQFF
CDR3 DNA: TGTGCCAGCGCAGCGGTTAGCTCCTACAATGAGCAGTTCTTC

V gene: TRBV6-6
J gene: TRBJ2-1
clone size: .
D gene: .
CDR3 protein: CASSSRQYNEQFF
CDR3 DNA: TGTGCCAGCAGTTCCCGACAGTACAATGAGCAGTTCTTC

V gene: TRBV27
J gene: TRBJ1-2
clone size: .
D gene: .
CDR3 protein: CASSSLLQRNYGYTF
CDR3 DNA: TGTGCCAGCAGTTCCCTACTCCAGAGGAACTATGGCTACACCTTC

V gene: TRBV6-1
J gene: TRBJ2-7
clone size: once
D gene: .
CDR3 protein: CASEPEAHEQYF
CDR3 DNA: TGTGCCAGTGAACCTGAGGCCCACGAGCAGTACTTC

V gene: TRBV25-1
J gene: TRBJ1-4
clone size: .
D gene: .
CDR3 protein: CASTRESGEKLFF
CDR3 DNA: TGTGCCAGCACCCGGGAGTCAGGAGAAAAACTGTTTTTT

V gene: TRBV28
J gene: TRBJ1-5
clone size: .
D gene: TRBD1
CDR3 protein: CASSPDRSYQPQHF
CDR3 DNA: TGTGCCAGCAGTCCGGACAGGAGCTATCAGCCCCAGCATTTT

V gene: TRBV10-3
J gene: TRBJ2-7
clone size: .
D gene: .
CDR3 protein: CAINAGPTYEQYF
CDR3 DNA: TGTGCCATCAACGCGGGACCGACCTACGAGCAGTACTTC

V gene: TRBV7-8
J gene: TRBJ1-5
clone size: .
D gene: .
CDR3 protein: CASRSGSVGPQHF
CDR3 DNA: TGTGCCAGCAGGTCAGGGTCCGTGGGGCCCCAGCATTTT

V gene: TRBV6-1
J gene: TRBJ2-7
clone size: few
D gene: TRBD1
CDR3 protein: CASLVGGQGHYEQYF
CDR3 DNA: TGTGCCAGCCTCGTAGGGGGACAGGGTCACTACGAGCAGTACTTC

V gene: TRBV18
J gene: TRBJ2-1
clone size: .
D gene: TRBD2
CDR3 protein: CASSPPTSGRYNEQFF
CDR3 DNA: TGTGCCAGCTCACCACCGACTAGCGGGAGATACAATGAGCAGTTCTTC

V gene: TRBV7-3
J gene: TRBJ2-1
clone size: .
D gene: TRBD1
CDR3 protein: CASSYRGNEQFF
CDR3 DNA: TGTGCCAGCAGCTACAGGGGCAATGAGCAGTTCTTC

V gene: TRBV6-5
J gene: TRBJ2-7
clone size: .
D gene: .
CDR3 protein: CASSRYPGAYEQYF
CDR3 DNA: TGTGCCAGCAGTAGGTACCCAGGGGCCTACGAGCAGTACTTC

V gene: TRBV28
J gene: TRBJ1-6
clone size: .
D gene: TRBD1
CDR3 protein: CASKFPRQGSSPLHF
CDR3 DNA: TGTGCCAGCAAATTCCCTCGACAGGGATCTTCACCCCTCCACTTT

V gene: TRBV5-1
J gene: TRBJ2-5
clone size: once
D gene: TRBD2
CDR3 protein: CASSLASGQETQYF
CDR3 DNA: TGCGCCAGCAGTTTAGCTAGCGGCCAAGAGACCCAGTACTTC

V gene: TRBV5-6
J gene: TRBJ1-4
clone size: .
D gene: .
CDR3 protein: CASSSTLTATGEKLFF
CDR3 DNA: TGTGCCAGCAGCTCAACCCTGACCGCCACGGGAGAAAAACTGTTTTTT

V gene: TRBV19
J gene: TRBJ1-5
clone size: .
D gene: .
CDR3 protein: CASSIVAGSNQPQHF
CDR3 DNA: TGTGCCAGTAGTATAGTTGCAGGGAGCAATCAGCCCCAGCATTTT

V gene: TRBV9
J gene: TRBJ2-3
clone size: .
D gene: .
CDR3 protein: CASSPRFSGLDTQYF
CDR3 DNA: TGTGCCAGCAGCCCACGTTTTAGCGGTCTTGATACGCAGTATTTT

V gene: TRBV19
J gene: TRBJ1-1
clone size: .
D gene: .
CDR3 protein: CASSINRQAAFF
CDR3 DNA: TGTGCCAGTAGTATAAACAGGCAGGCGGCTTTCTTT

V gene: TRBV7-2
J gene: TRBJ1-1
clone size: .
D gene: TRBD1
CDR3 protein: CASSSRDRGTEAFF
CDR3 DNA: TGTGCCAGCAGCAGTCGGGACAGGGGGACTGAAGCTTTCTTT

V gene: TRBV6-1
J gene: TRBJ2-4
clone size: few
D gene: .
CDR3 protein: CASMRQGADIQYF
CDR3 DNA: TGTGCCAGCATGCGGCAGGGTGCAGACATTCAGTACTTC

V gene: TRBV6-5
J gene: TRBJ2-2
clone size: few
D gene: .
CDR3 protein: CASSRPGPGAGELFF
CDR3 DNA: TGTGCCAGCAGTCGGCCGGGACCGGGGGCCGGGGAGCTGTTTTTT

V gene: TRBV29-1
J gene: TRBJ2-1
clone size: .
D gene: .
CDR3 protein: CSVERTGASSSYNEQFF
CDR3 DNA: TGCAGCGTTGAAAGGACCGGAGCTAGCAGCTCCTACAATGAGCAGTTCTTC

V gene: TRBV27
J gene: TRBJ2-1
clone size: .
D gene: TRBD2
CDR3 protein: CASSLWGEGEQFF
CDR3 DNA: TGTGCCAGCAGTTTGTGGGGGGAGGGAGAGCAGTTCTTC

V gene: TRBV5-4
J gene: TRBJ1-1
clone size: few
D gene: .
CDR3 protein: CASSLTTTMNTEAFF
CDR3 DNA: TGTGCCAGCAGCCTAACGACAACCATGAACACTGAAGCTTTCTTT

V gene: TRBV2
J gene: TRBJ2-3
clone size: .
D gene: TRBD2
CDR3 protein: CASSPGREGSDTQYF
CDR3 DNA: TGTGCCAGCTCCCCCGGGCGGGAGGGGTCAGATACGCAGTATTTT

V gene: TRBV5-1
J gene: TRBJ1-2
clone size: .
D gene: .
CDR3 protein: CASSPSGVNYGYTF
CDR3 DNA: TGCGCCAGCAGCCCGAGCGGAGTCAACTATGGCTACACCTTC

V gene: TRBV27
J gene: TRBJ2-7
clone size: .
D gene: TRBD2
CDR3 protein: CASTRLAGQTYEQYF
CDR3 DNA: TGTGCCAGCACCCGACTAGCGGGCCAAACCTACGAGCAGTACTTC

V gene: TRBV5-5
J gene: TRBJ2-5
clone size: once
D gene: TRBD1
CDR3 protein: CASSNTGGETQYF
CDR3 DNA: TGTGCCAGCAGCAACACAGGGGGGGAGACCCAGTACTTC

V gene: TRBV13
J gene: TRBJ2-3
clone size: once
D gene: TRBD2
CDR3 protein: CASSSRGAGGPADTQYF
CDR3 DNA: TGTGCCAGCAGCTCTAGAGGGGCGGGAGGGCCGGCAGATACGCAGTATTTT

V gene: TRBV6-5
J gene: TRBJ1-1
clone size: few
D gene: .
CDR3 protein: CASSYTSQGNTEAFF
CDR3 DNA: TGTGCCAGCAGTTACACCTCACAGGGGAACACTGAAGCTTTCTTT

V gene: TRBV7-9
J gene: TRBJ1-5
clone size: .
D gene: .
CDR3 protein: CASSLGGVSNQPQHF
CDR3 DNA: TGTGCCAGCAGCTTAGGGGGCGTTAGCAATCAGCCCCAGCATTTT

V gene: TRBV28
J gene: TRBJ2-5
clone size: .
D gene: TRBD1
CDR3 protein: CASSRLGGTGDEETQYF
CDR3 DNA: TGTGCCAGCAGCCGCCTAGGGGGGACAGGGGACGAGGAGACCCAGTACTTC

V gene: TRBV28
J gene: TRBJ2-3
clone size: .
D gene: TRBD1
CDR3 protein: CAINRDRGRGGTDTQYF
CDR3 DNA: TGTGCCATCAACCGGGACAGGGGGCGCGGGGGCACAGATACGCAGTATTTT

V gene: TRBV11-2
J gene: TRBJ2-1
clone size: few
D gene: .
CDR3 protein: CASSTERTYNEQFF
CDR3 DNA: TGTGCCAGCAGCACGGAGCGTACCTACAATGAGCAGTTCTTC

V gene: TRBV2
J gene: TRBJ2-1
clone size: .
D gene: .
CDR3 protein: CASSEVVYNEQFF
CDR3 DNA: TGTGCCAGCAGTGAAGTCGTCTACAATGAGCAGTTCTTC

V gene: TRBV11-1
J gene: TRBJ2-7
clone size: .
D gene: .
CDR3 protein: CASSSPRTGFPSYEQYF
CDR3 DNA: TGTGCCAGCAGCTCTCCCCGAACAGGGTTCCCATCCTACGAGCAGTACTTC

V gene: TRBV28
J gene: TRBJ1-2
clone size: once
D gene: .
CDR3 protein: CASNRGYGYTF
CDR3 DNA: TGTGCCAGCAACCGCGGTTATGGCTACACCTTC

V gene: TRBV10-3
J gene: TRBJ2-7
clone size: .
D gene: TRBD1
CDR3 protein: CAISPGTGGTYEQYF
CDR3 DNA: TGTGCCATCAGTCCCGGGACAGGGGGTACCTACGAGCAGTACTTC

V gene: TRBV5-1
J gene: TRBJ2-2
clone size: .
D gene: TRBD2
CDR3 protein: CASSLPTSGGTGELFF
CDR3 DNA: TGCGCCAGCAGCTTACCGACTAGCGGAGGTACCGGGGAGCTGTTTTTT

V gene: TRBV27
J gene: TRBJ2-7
clone size: .
D gene: TRBD1
CDR3 protein: CASRKGTGDHYEQYF
CDR3 DNA: TGTGCCAGCAGAAAGGGGACAGGGGATCACTACGAGCAGTACTTC

V gene: TRBV7-9
J gene: TRBJ2-5
clone size: few
D gene: TRBD2
CDR3 protein: CASSLGLAEMQETQYF
CDR3 DNA: TGTGCCAGCAGCTTAGGGCTAGCGGAGATGCAAGAGACCCAGTACTTC